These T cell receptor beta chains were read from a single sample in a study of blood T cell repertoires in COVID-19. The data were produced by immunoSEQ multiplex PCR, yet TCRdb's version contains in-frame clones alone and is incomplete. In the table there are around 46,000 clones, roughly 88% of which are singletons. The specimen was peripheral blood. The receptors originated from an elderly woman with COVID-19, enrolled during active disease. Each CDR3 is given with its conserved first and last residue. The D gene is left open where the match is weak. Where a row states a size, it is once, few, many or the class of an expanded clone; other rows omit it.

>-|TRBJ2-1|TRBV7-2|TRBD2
TGTGCCAGCAGCCTCGGGACTAGTGGAGGGGTCTTC
CASSLGTSGGVF
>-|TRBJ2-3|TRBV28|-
TGTGCCAGCAGTTCCAATCTAGCGCCTAGCACAGATACGCAGTATTTT
CASSSNLAPSTDTQYF
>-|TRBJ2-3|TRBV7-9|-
TGTGCCAGCAGCCTAAGCATTAGCACAGATACGCAGTATTTT
CASSLSISTDTQYF
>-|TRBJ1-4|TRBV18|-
TGTGCCAGCTCCGGACAGAGTAATGAAAAACTGTTTTTT
CASSGQSNEKLFF
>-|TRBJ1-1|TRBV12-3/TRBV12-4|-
TGTGCCAGCACATTCATGAACACTGAAGCTTTCTTT
CASTFMNTEAFF
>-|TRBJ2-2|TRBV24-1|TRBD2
TGTGCCACCAGTAACCCCGGACTAGCGGGAGGGCCCGACACCGGGGAGCTGTTTTTT
CATSNPGLAGGPDTGELFF
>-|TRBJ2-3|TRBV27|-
TGTGCCAGCCGGGTGACGGGAGCTTATACGCAGTATTTT
CASRVTGAYTQYF
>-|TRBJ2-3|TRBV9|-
TGTGCCAGCAGCGTAGCTCAGCGGATGTTGGATACGCAGTATTTT
CASSVAQRMLDTQYF
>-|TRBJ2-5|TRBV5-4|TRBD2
TGTGCCAGCAGCCCCGGACTAGCTGGGGAGACCCAGTACTTC
CASSPGLAGETQYF
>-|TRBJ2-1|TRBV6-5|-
TGTGCCAGCAGTTACTCAAGCGCAGCATACAATGAGCAGTTCTTC
CASSYSSAAYNEQFF
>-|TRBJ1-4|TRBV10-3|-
TGTGCCATCAGTGGCGGGGGAGGATTGGCTGAGGAAAAACTGTTTTTT
CAISGGGGLAEEKLFF
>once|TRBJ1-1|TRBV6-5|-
TGTGCCAGCAAATCACACCAGGGAAGTCCTGAAGCTTTCTTT
CASKSHQGSPEAFF
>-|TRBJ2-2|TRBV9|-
TGTGCCAGCAGCGTCGGAGACACTCAGCCACCGGGGAGCGGGGAGCTGTTTTTT
CASSVGDTQPPGSGELFF
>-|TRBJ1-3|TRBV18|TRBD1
TGTGCCAGCTCATCTACTCCCGGGACAGGGATTGCCGGAAACACCATATATTTT
CASSSTPGTGIAGNTIYF
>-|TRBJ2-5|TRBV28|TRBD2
TGTGCCAGCAGTTTAGTGGCTAGCGGGAGTAAGGAGACCCAGTACTTC
CASSLVASGSKETQYF
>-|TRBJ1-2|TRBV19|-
TGTGCCAGTAGTATCTCAGGGTCCGAGGTGGGCTACACCTTC
CASSISGSEVGYTF
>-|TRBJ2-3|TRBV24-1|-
TGTGCCACCAGTGAGCCGCGGAGGGATACGCAGTATTTT
CATSEPRRDTQYF
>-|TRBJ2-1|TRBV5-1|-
TGCGCCAGCAGCTCCCAGCCACAGACAGACTACAATGAGCAGTTCTTC
CASSSQPQTDYNEQFF